This TCR beta chain was sequenced in a study of T cell responses to AZD1222 COVID-19 vaccine. General study results and limits: Baseline antibody screening turned up just a handful of seropositive AZD1222 recipients. After the peak T cell response, and only then, were repertoires sampled. Unmutated variant regions are reportedly targeted by nearly half of spike-specific TCRs.

Clones were read by immunoSEQ multiplex PCR, and TCRdb kept only the in-frame ones, dropping some. The sample comprises about 180,000 clones, approximately 90% of which are singletons, and about 24% rests with the top ten. CDR1 is MNHEY and CDR2 is SMNVEV in the germline V gene (reference sequence). Trimming removed 2 bases from V and 8 bases from J, with 15 bases in between. The CDR3 has 15 amino acids. On this clone: Its antigen is not known.

Pooling of second doses given at about 4 or about 12 weeks was done. The gene calls are TRBV27 and TRBJ1-4, with D tentatively TRBD1 (5 bases). This receptor was obtained from an adult who received the AZD1222 COVID-19 vaccine. Sequenced material: peripheral blood, taken 28 days after the second AZD1222 dose. This chain's CDR3 is CASSLGARREEKLFF. CDR3 coding DNA: TGTGCCAGCAGTTTAGGGGCAAGGCGGGAGGAAAAACTGTTTTTT.